This TCR beta chain was obtained from a study of T-cell reconstitution after alpha-beta-depleted transplantation in children. Regarding the study as a whole: A year had passed since transplant, and T-cell counts and diversity by then came mostly from newly produced T cells. Reported findings indicate that, about two months after transplant, alpha-beta T cells came from several hundred expanded clones, which were derived from non-depleted graft cells.

Researchers prepared the TCRbeta library using unique molecular identifiers, the study reports. TCRdb used MiXCR to reprocess the PCR reads, holding one entry per CDR3 protein. Seen here are more than 400,000 distinct CDR3 sequences, about 40% observed once, and the top ten hold 25% to 30%. Germline CDR1 SGDLS, CDR2 YYNGEE. The CDR3 is 15 amino acids. V lost 0 bases, J lost 4 bases, and 10 bases lay in between. A remark on this clonotype: The target antigen is unknown.

The sequence was collected from a girl between 2 and 10 years old with aplastic anemia, due to receive a stem cell transplant. Sample: PBMCs, taken before TCRalphabeta/CD19-depleted stem cell transplant. The chain carries TRBV9 and TRBJ2-2; D uncertain. CDR3 nucleotides: TGTGCCAGCAGCGTAGCTAATAGTGGCACCGGGGAGCTGTTTTTT. Residues: CASSVANSGTGELFF.